The 14 T cell receptor beta chains below all came from one sample that was sequenced in a study of CD8+ T cells in alopecia areata. As the sequencing template, cDNA was produced by extracting RNA and reverse transcribing it. Some clones are missing from TCRdb's copy, which holds only in-frame ones; the method was immunoSEQ multiplex PCR. Among over 150,000 clones listed, roughly three fifths were seen once. Indicated treatment: oral pan-JAK inhibitor, 5-10 mg twice daily. The sequencing here drew on CD8+ T cells sorted from blood, taken at week 24, from a patient treated with tofacitinib. Source of these receptors: a human donor with alopecia areata.

V and J are TRBV7-2 and TRBJ1-5; weak D call: TRBD1 (6 bases). The CDR3 sequence is 15 residues long. The V end was cut by 3 bases, the J end by 6 bases, with 15 bases between. Germline values: CDR1 SGHTA, CDR2 FQGNSA. The CDR3 nucleotides read TGTGCCAGCAGCTTGGGGTCAGGGGCAGGTCAGCCCCAGCATTTT. Protein: CASSLGSGAGQPQHF.

CDR3 in amino acids: CASSKILSREQYF. As DNA, the CDR3 is TGTGCCAGTAGTAAGATATTATCTCGCGAGCAGTACTTC. The genes are TRBV19 and TRBJ2-7; D gene uncertain. The V gene lost 4 bases and the J gene lost 6 bases, with 13 bases spanning the gap. Germline lookup yields CDR1 LNHDA and CDR2 SQIVND (reference sequence). The CDR3 runs to 13 residues.

This clone was seen a handful of times. The chain recombines TRBV13 with TRBJ2-5, with a tentative D call TRBD2 (5 bases). This CDR3 has 11 residues. Germline assignment: CDR1 PRHDT and CDR2 FYEKMQ (reference sequence). The ends were cut back, 4 bases at V and 7 bases at J, with 7 bases in the middle. CDR3 residues: CASSYRGTQYF. CDR3 DNA: TGTGCCAGCAGCTACCGGGGGACCCAGTACTTC.

The chain uses TRBV4-2 and TRBJ2-5; tentative D call: TRBD1 (6 bases). The CDR3 runs to 14 residues. Looked up from germline, CDR1 is LGHNA and CDR2 is YNFKEQ. Trimming removed 3 bases from V and 3 bases from J, with 11 bases in between. The CDR3 reads CASSHLDREETQYF. The CDR3 nucleotides read TGTGCCAGCAGCCATCTGGACAGAGAAGAGACCCAGTACTTC.

V and J are TRBV7-2 and TRBJ2-7; D is uncertain. Trimming left V 4 bases short and J 2 bases short, with 15 bases between. CDR1 is SGHTA and CDR2 is FQGNSA in the germline V gene. The CDR3 has 15 amino acids. CDR3 sequence: CASSSSESYTYEQYF. CDR3 bases: TGTGCCAGCAGCTCAAGCGAGAGCTACACCTACGAGCAGTACTTC.

This sequence joins TRBV13 and TRBJ2-1, with 16 positions matching TRBD2. V shed 4 bases and J 7 bases; nucleotides not matched to a gene: 1. This CDR3 spans 15 amino acids. Germline values: CDR1 PRHDT, CDR2 FYEKMQ (reference sequence). The CDR3 sequence is CASSSGLAGGNEQFF. The CDR3 DNA reads as TGTGCCAGCAGCTCGGGACTAGCGGGAGGGAATGAGCAGTTCTTC.

In its sample, this clone was seen a few times. The rearrangement uses TRBV25-1 and TRBJ2-7, with D possibly matching TRBD1 (5 bases). The V gene's germline CDR1 is MGHDK and CDR2 SYGVNS. The CDR3 is 14 amino acids. V was pared by 2 bases and J by 4 bases, with 12 bases between. The CDR3 DNA reads as TGTGCCAGCAGTGAAGCAGGGATTGGTTACGAGCAGTACTTC. This sequence encodes CASSEAGIGYEQYF.

The chain combines TRBV7-4 with TRBJ1-1; possibly TRBD1 for D (5 bases). V lost 5 bases to trimming and J lost 1 base, with 11 bases between them. From germline, CDR1 is SGHVT and CDR2 SQSDAQ. The CDR3 has 14 amino acids. CDR3 coding DNA: TGTGCCAGCAGCGACAGAACAGAGAACACTGAAGCTTTCTTT. It is translated as CASSDRTENTEAFF.

The chain couples TRBV5-4 to TRBJ1-1, with D perhaps matching TRBD1 (5 bases). Germline V gene lookup returns CDR1 SGHNT and CDR2 YYREEE (reference sequence). The CDR3 is 12 amino acids. Trimming took off 4 bases at V and 5 bases at J, with 9 bases between the two ends. The CDR3 loop is CASSPTGTEAFF. Written as DNA, the CDR3 is TGTGCCAGCAGCCCCACAGGAACTGAAGCTTTCTTT.

This clone appeared once. V usage is TRBV4-1 and J usage is TRBJ1-2; D gene uncertain. From germline, CDR1 is MGHRA and CDR2 YSYEKL. This CDR3 has 15 residues. V lost 0 bases and J 8 bases, leaving 16 bases between the germline ends. This chain's CDR3 is CASSQEVAAMVGYTF. CDR3 DNA: TGCGCCAGCAGCCAAGAGGTCGCGGCCATGGTCGGCTACACCTTC.

This clone was detected only a few times. J is TRBJ2-5 and V is TRBV4-2, with D tentatively TRBD1 (5 bases). The ends were cut back, 3 bases at V and 2 bases at J, with 7 bases in the middle. The CDR3 length is 13 residues. Germline loops: CDR1 LGHNA, CDR2 YNFKEQ. The CDR3 DNA is TGTGCCAGCAGCCACAGGGTACAAGAGACCCAGTACTTC. Translation gives CASSHRVQETQYF.

Comment on this clone: This sample includes further DNA sequences coding for the same CDR3. The rearrangement uses TRBV7-9 and TRBJ2-1; D is uncertain. From germline, CDR1 is SEHNR and CDR2 FQNEAQ (reference sequence). Trimming shortened V by 0 bases and J by 0 bases, and 3 bases separated the two germline ends. This CDR3 has 14 residues. The CDR3 loop is CASSLAGSYNEQFF. DNA for the CDR3: TGTGCCAGCAGCTTAGCCGGCTCCTACAATGAGCAGTTCTTC.

The V call is TRBV29-1, the J call TRBJ1-2, with no clear D. V was pared by 5 bases and J by 4 bases, with 14 bases between. CDR1 SQVTM and CDR2 ANQGSEA come from the germline V gene. The CDR3 has 13 amino acids. The CDR3 DNA is TGCAGCGTTCCGGACGCTCAGTCCTATGGCTACACCTTC. It specifies CSVPDAQSYGYTF.

The genes are TRBV13 and TRBJ2-4, with D perhaps matching TRBD2 (5 bases). From germline, CDR1 is PRHDT and CDR2 FYEKMQ (reference sequence). This CDR3 contains 14 residues. V lost 5 bases to trimming and J lost 0 bases, with 8 bases between them. CDR3 DNA sequence: TGTGCCAGCAGCGAGGGAGTAGCCAAAAACATTCAGTACTTC. Its protein product is CASSEGVAKNIQYF.